This TCR beta chain was profiled in a study of T cell responses to AZD1222 COVID-19 vaccine. Assay: immunoSEQ multiplex PCR; the TCRdb copy retains only in-frame clones and omits some. This table holds about 120,000 clones, roughly 90% found once. Germline values: CDR1 SEHNR, CDR2 FQNEAQ (reference sequence). Trimming cost V 4 bases and J 2 bases, with 12 bases left between them. This CDR3 spans 15 amino acids. This sequence was found in an adult in good health. The chain combines TRBV7-9 with TRBJ1-3; D not resolved. The source was peripheral blood, collected on day 0 of AZD1222 vaccination. CDR3 nucleotides: TGTGCCAGCAGCTCACCGGGGTCCCCTGGAAACACCATATATTTT. It codes for CASSSPGSPGNTIYF.